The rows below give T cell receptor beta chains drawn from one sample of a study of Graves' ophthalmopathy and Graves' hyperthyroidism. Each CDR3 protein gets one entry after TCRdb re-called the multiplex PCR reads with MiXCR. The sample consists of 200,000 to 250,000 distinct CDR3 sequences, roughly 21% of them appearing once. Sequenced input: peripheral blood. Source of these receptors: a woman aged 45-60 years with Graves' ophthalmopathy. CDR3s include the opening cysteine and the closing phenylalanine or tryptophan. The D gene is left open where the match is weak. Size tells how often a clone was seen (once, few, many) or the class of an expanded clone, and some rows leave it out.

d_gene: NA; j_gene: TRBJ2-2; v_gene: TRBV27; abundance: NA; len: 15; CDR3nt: TGTGCCAGCAGTTCCTATAGACAGAACACCGGGGAGCTGTTTTTT; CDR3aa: CASSSYRQNTGELFF
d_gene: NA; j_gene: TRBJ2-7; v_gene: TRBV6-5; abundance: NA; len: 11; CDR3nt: TGTGCCAGCCAGTTTTTTTACGAGCAGTACTTC; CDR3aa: CASQFFYEQYF
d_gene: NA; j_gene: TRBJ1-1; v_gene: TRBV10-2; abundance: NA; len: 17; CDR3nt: TGCGCCAGCAGTGAGTCGAGCTGGCTGAGAGGGAACACTGAAGCTTTCTTT; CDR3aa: CASSESSWLRGNTEAFF
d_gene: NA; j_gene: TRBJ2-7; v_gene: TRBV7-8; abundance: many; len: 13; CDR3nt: TGTGCCAGCAGCTTATCCAGTAGCTACGAGCAGTACTTC; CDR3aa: CASSLSSSYEQYF
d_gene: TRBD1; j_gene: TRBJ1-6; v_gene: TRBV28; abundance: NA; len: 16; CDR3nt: TGTGCCAGCAGTTTACGCAGGGGGGGGAATAATTCACCCCTCCACTTT; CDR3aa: CASSLRRGGNNSPLHF
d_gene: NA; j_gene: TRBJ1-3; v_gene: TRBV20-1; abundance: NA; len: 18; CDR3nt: TGCAGTGCTAGAGATACTAGGGGACAAGTGGTAACTGGAAACACCATATATTTT; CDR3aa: CSARDTRGQVVTGNTIYF
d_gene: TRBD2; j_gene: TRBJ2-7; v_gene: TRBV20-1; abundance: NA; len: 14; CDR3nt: TGCAGTGCTAGCCGACTAGCGGGAGCCTACGAGCAGTACTTC; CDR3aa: CSASRLAGAYEQYF
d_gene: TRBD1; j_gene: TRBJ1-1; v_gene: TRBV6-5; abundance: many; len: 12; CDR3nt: TGTGCCACCAGACAGGGGGCGGCTGAAGCTTTCTTT; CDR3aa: CATRQGAAEAFF
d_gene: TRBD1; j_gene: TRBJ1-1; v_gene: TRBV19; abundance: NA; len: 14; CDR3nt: TGTGCCAGTACCCAGACAGGGGGGGGCTCTGAAGCTTTCTTT; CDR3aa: CASTQTGGGSEAFF
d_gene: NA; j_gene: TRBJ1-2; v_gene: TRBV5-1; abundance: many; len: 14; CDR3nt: TGCGCCAGCAGCCCAGGACAGAACTACTATGGCTACACCTTC; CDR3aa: CASSPGQNYYGYTF
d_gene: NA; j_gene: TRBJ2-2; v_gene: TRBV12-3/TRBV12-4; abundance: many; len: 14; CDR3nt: TGTGCCAGCGCCAGAGGCCTTCGGTGGGGGGAGCTGTTTTTT; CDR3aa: CASARGLRWGELFF
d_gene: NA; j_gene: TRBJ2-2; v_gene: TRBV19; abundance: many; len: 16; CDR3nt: TGTGCCAGTAGTAGGATCAGGGGAACTAACACCGGGGAGCTGTTTTTT; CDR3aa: CASSRIRGTNTGELFF
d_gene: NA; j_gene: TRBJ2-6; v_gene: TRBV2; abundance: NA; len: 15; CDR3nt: TGTGCCACCAGGGAGATCCGACCTGGGGCCAACGTCCTGACTTTC; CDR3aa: CATREIRPGANVLTF
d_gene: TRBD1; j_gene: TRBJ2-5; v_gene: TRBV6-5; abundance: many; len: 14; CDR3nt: TGTGCCAGCAGTTACTCGGGGACAGGGGAGACCCAGTACTTC; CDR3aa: CASSYSGTGETQYF
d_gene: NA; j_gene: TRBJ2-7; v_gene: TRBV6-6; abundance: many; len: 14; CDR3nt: TGTGCCAGCAATAGGGGGGTTGGCCCAGGAGAGCAGTACTTC; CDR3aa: CASNRGVGPGEQYF
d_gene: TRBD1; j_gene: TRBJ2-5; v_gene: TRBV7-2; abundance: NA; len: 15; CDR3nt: TGTGCCAGCAGCTTAGGTACAGGGGTTGAGGAGACCCAGTACTTC; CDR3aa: CASSLGTGVEETQYF
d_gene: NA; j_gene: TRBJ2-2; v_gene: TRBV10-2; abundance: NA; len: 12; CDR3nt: TGCGCCAGCTTCCCCGGGTCCGGGGAGCTGTTTTTT; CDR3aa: CASFPGSGELFF
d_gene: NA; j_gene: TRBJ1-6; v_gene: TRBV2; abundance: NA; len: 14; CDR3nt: TGTGCCAGCAGTGGGTGGGACGGATCGTCACCCCTCCACTTT; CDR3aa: CASSGWDGSSPLHF